Below, 30 T cell receptor beta chains from the same sample are listed, as sequenced in a study of OX40 agonist ivuxolimab in advanced cancers. TCRdb keeps only in-frame clones here, not all; method: immunoSEQ multiplex PCR. This sample has more than 75,000 clones, with about 88% found just once. The specimen was CD4+ or CD8+ T cells sorted from blood, collected in a trial of the OX40 agonist ivuxolimab. These receptors originate from an adult with an advanced solid tumor such as melanoma, head and neck, liver or kidney cancer.

This chain connects TRBV27 to TRBJ2-7; 7 bases are a match to TRBD2. The CDR3 length is 16 residues. V was pared by 2 bases and J by 6 bases, with 13 bases of the junction left unmatched. Germline CDR1 reads MNHEY; CDR2 reads SMNVEV (reference sequence). CDR3 sequence (DNA): TGTGCCAGCAGTTTAGCGCCCGTTCAGCGGGGTCTCGAGCAGTACTTC. This codes for CASSLAPVQRGLEQYF.

This chain connects TRBV4-2 to TRBJ1-4; 7 bases map to TRBD1. CDR1 is LGHNA and CDR2 is YNFKEQ in the germline V gene. V gave up 4 bases and J gave up 0 bases; unmatched junction bases: 5. This CDR3 comprises 16 residues. The DNA for the CDR3 is TGTGCCAGCAGCCTCGGGACAGTTGCAACTAATGAAAAACTGTTTTTT. Translating it yields CASSLGTVATNEKLFF.

V is TRBV4-1 and J is TRBJ2-3; D is uncertain. Looked up from germline, CDR1 is MGHRA and CDR2 is YSYEKL. The CDR3 consists of 15 residues. V dropped 4 bases and J dropped 4 bases, with 15 bases sitting between them. The CDR3 sequence: CASSPEAYGADTQYF. The CDR3 region has the DNA TGCGCCAGCAGCCCAGAGGCCTATGGGGCAGATACGCAGTATTTT.

The chain has TRBV19 and TRBJ1-4; D possibly corresponds to TRBD1 (6 bases). CDR3 length equals 17 residues. The germline V gene has CDR1 LNHDA and CDR2 SQIVND (reference sequence). V lost 2 bases, J lost 8 bases, and 21 bases lay in between. The CDR3 region is CASSISPEGRGREKLFF. The CDR3 DNA sequence: TGTGCCAGTAGTATATCCCCGGAGGGAAGGGGGAGAGAAAAACTGTTTTTT.

V is TRBV9 and J is TRBJ2-7, with D maybe TRBD2 (5 bases). CDR1 and CDR2 from the germline V gene are SGDLS and YYNGEE. Trimming removed 6 bases at V and 1 base at J, with 14 bases between. This CDR3 is 14 amino acids long. The CDR3: CASTPDGRSYEQYF. The CDR3 region has the DNA TGTGCCAGCACCCCAGATGGGAGATCCTACGAGCAGTACTTC.

This chain connects TRBV5-6 to TRBJ1-2, with 7 bases aligning to TRBD1. Germline CDR1 is SGHDT and CDR2 is YYEEEE. V lost 3 bases and J lost 8; bases outside the gene matches: 7. The CDR3 has 13 residues. The CDR3: CASSSTGEEGYTF. CDR3 bases: TGTGCCAGCAGCTCAACAGGGGAAGAGGGCTACACCTTC.

This chain uses TRBV7-6 with TRBJ2-2; possible D gene TRBD2, 6 bases. The CDR3 sequence is 17 residues long. The V gene's germline CDR1 is SGHVS and CDR2 FNYEAQ. Deletions cut 4 bases from V and 4 bases from J, with 19 bases between. Here the CDR3 reads CASSSTLAPPPTGELFF. The CDR3 bases are TGTGCCAGCAGCTCCACTCTAGCGCCTCCCCCCACCGGGGAGCTGTTTTTT.

The chain has TRBV5-4 and TRBJ2-1; 11 nucleotides agree with TRBD1. V gave up 6 bases and J gave up 7 bases; unmatched junction bases: 6. Per the germline V gene, CDR1 is SGHNT and CDR2 is YYREEE (reference sequence). The CDR3 runs 14 residues. The chain's CDR3 is CASTGQGAGNEQFF. The CDR3 nucleotides are TGTGCCAGCACCGGACAGGGGGCAGGTAATGAGCAGTTCTTC.

CDR3 sequence reads: CASSLVGGGRNTIYF. The CDR3 DNA is TGTGCCAGCAGCTTGGTCGGGGGTGGTCGAAACACCATATATTTT. V and J are TRBV5-6 and TRBJ1-3; possibly TRBD1 for D (5 bases). Germline V gene lookup returns CDR1 SGHDT and CDR2 YYEEEE. The CDR3 length is 15 residues. V gave up 0 bases and J gave up 5 bases, with 12 bases separating them.

This clone is a singleton in its sample. This chain connects TRBV11-2 to TRBJ2-7, with TRBD2 matching 12 bases. CDR1 SGHAT and CDR2 FQNNGV come from the germline V gene. There are 15 residues in the CDR3. The junction had 3 bases not matched to a gene; V was cut back by 5 bases and J by 1 base. CDR3 sequence reads: CASSPGLAGSYEQYF. CDR3 DNA sequence: TGTGCCAGCAGCCCCGGACTAGCGGGGTCCTACGAGCAGTACTTC.

This rearrangement joins TRBV19 to TRBJ1-5; D is unresolved. CDR3 length equals 15 residues. Trimming took off 3 bases at V and 3 bases at J, with 12 bases between the two ends. Per germline, CDR1 LNHDA and CDR2 SQIVND (reference sequence). This chain's CDR3 is CASSMVLQSNQPQHF. CDR3 DNA sequence: TGTGCCAGTAGTATGGTCTTACAGTCCAATCAGCCCCAGCATTTT. The whole variable domain, filled in from reference TRBV19 and TRBJ1-5, reads DGGITQSPKYLFRKEGQNVTLSCEQNLNHDAMYWYRQDPGQGLRLIYYSQIVNDFQKGDIAEGYSVSREKKESFPLTVTSAQKNPTAFYLCASSMVLQSNQPQHFGDGTRLSIL.

This chain uses TRBV15 with TRBJ2-1; D is undetermined. Germline V CDR1 and CDR2: LNHNV, YYDKDF (reference sequence). Between the trimmed V and J ends, which lost 4 bases and 10 bases, there was a span of 8 bases. This CDR3 is built from 11 residues. CDR3 residues: CATSIRSEQFF. The CDR3 nucleotides read TGTGCCACCAGCATACGTTCGGAGCAGTTCTTC. The whole variable domain, remainder taken from reference TRBV15 and TRBJ2-1, is DAMVIQNPRYQVTQFGKPVTLSCSQTLNHNVMYWYQQKSSQAPKLLFHYYDKDFNNEADTPDNFQSRRPNTSFCFLDIRSPGLGDTAMYLCATSIRSEQFFGPGTRLTVL.

The chain has TRBV2 and TRBJ1-1; D is uncertain. From germline, CDR1 is SNHLY and CDR2 FYNNEI. V dropped 2 bases and J dropped 6 bases, with 10 bases sitting between them. The CDR3 covers 13 residues. The CDR3 reads CASSELLTAEAFF. The CDR3 DNA reads as TGTGCCAGCAGTGAACTGCTTACGGCTGAAGCTTTCTTT.

The chain joins TRBV6-1 to TRBJ2-1, with TRBD2 matching over 13 bases. The CDR3 covers 19 residues. Per the germline V gene, CDR1 is MNHNS and CDR2 is SASEGT. V shed 4 bases, J shed 3 bases, and the junction held 12 bases outside the gene matches. The CDR3 loop reads CASSAYPGLAGVLYNEQFF. The CDR3 DNA is TGTGCCAGCAGTGCCTATCCAGGACTAGCGGGGGTTCTCTACAATGAGCAGTTCTTC.

V gene TRBV15 combines with J gene TRBJ2-3, with a weak D call TRBD2 (6 bases). CDR1 is LNHNV and CDR2 is YYDKDF in the germline V gene (reference sequence). The CDR3 has 14 amino acids. V lost 3 bases and J 8 bases, leaving 15 bases between the germline ends. CDR3 sequence reads: CATSRGGGSATQYF. The CDR3 DNA sequence: TGTGCCACCAGCAGGGGAGGAGGTTCGGCTACGCAGTATTTT.

This clone was recorded once. The chain employs TRBV18 and TRBJ2-3; D is ambiguous. The CDR3 loop spans 14 amino acids. Germline lookup yields CDR1 KGHSH and CDR2 LQKENI. Trimming removed 2 bases from V and 0 bases from J, with 6 bases in between. The CDR3 sequence is CASSPVRSTDTQYF. CDR3 DNA sequence: TGTGCCAGCTCACCAGTCCGGAGCACAGATACGCAGTATTTT. Together with reference TRBV18 and TRBJ2-3, the CDR3 gives the full variable domain: NAGVMQNPRHLVRRRGQEARLRCSPMKGHSHVYWYRQLPEEGLKFMVYLQKENIIDESGMPKERFSAEFPKEGPSILRIQQVVRGDSAAYFCASSPVRSTDTQYFGPGTRLTVL.

The chain combines TRBV10-3 with TRBJ2-3; 8 positions agree with TRBD1. This CDR3 region has 14 residues. CDR1 and CDR2 (germline): ENHRY, SYGVKD. The ends lost 6 bases at V and 7 bases at J; junction bases unmatched: 9. The CDR3 sequence: CAISPQDRANTQYF. CDR3 nucleotide sequence: TGTGCCATCAGCCCACAGGACAGGGCGAATACGCAGTATTTT.

The chain joins TRBV28 to TRBJ1-5; tentative D call: TRBD1 (6 bases). CDR1 is MDHEN, CDR2 SYDVKM, per germline. V was clipped by 6 bases and J by 2 bases, with 14 bases between them. This CDR3 has 15 amino acids. The CDR3 protein is CASSPGDIGNQPQHF. CDR3 nucleotide sequence: TGTGCCAGCAGCCCGGGGGACATTGGCAATCAGCCCCAGCATTTT.

V usage is TRBV4-3 and J usage is TRBJ1-2; 7 bases fit TRBD1. The junction had 12 bases not matched to a gene; V was cut back by 4 bases and J by 7 bases. The CDR3 runs to 15 residues. The germline gives CDR1 LGHNA, CDR2 YSLEER. The CDR3 sequence: CASSLETTGVRGYTF. In nucleotides, the CDR3 is TGCGCCAGCAGCCTCGAAACTACAGGGGTTCGTGGCTACACCTTC.

The rearrangement links TRBV27 to TRBJ2-7; maybe TRBD1 (6 bases). V dropped 5 bases and J dropped 5 bases, with 16 bases sitting between them. Germline assignment: CDR1 MNHEY and CDR2 SMNVEV (reference sequence). This CDR3 is built from 14 residues. CDR3 sequence reads: CASSPLQGLDEQYF. The CDR3 nucleotides read TGTGCCAGCAGTCCTCTTCAGGGGTTGGACGAGCAGTACTTC.

CDR3 coding DNA: TGTGCCAGCAGAAAAGGGGGACGGGGTCAGCCCCAGCATTTT. Protein sequence: CASRKGGRGQPQHF. The chain is built from TRBV6-6 and TRBJ1-5; the D gene is possibly TRBD1 (6 bases). V was cut by 6 bases and J by 6 bases, with 15 bases left in between. Germline V gene lookup returns CDR1 MNHNY and CDR2 SVGAGI (reference sequence). The CDR3 is 14 amino acids.

This chain joins TRBV27 and TRBJ1-6, with D perhaps matching TRBD1 (6 bases). V was cut by 5 bases and J by 1 base, with 15 bases left in between. Germline CDR1 and CDR2: MNHEY and SMNVEV (reference sequence). The CDR3 has 17 residues. The CDR3 coding sequence is TGTGCCAGCAGTCAACCCCAGGGGTTATCCTATAATTCACCCCTCCACTTT. Translation: CASSQPQGLSYNSPLHF.

The chain employs TRBV6-5 and TRBJ2-2; D call uncertain. The CDR3 consists of 13 residues. V was clipped by 6 bases and J by 0 bases, with 5 bases between them. Per the germline V gene, CDR1 is MNHEY and CDR2 is SVGAGI. The DNA for the CDR3 is TGTGCCAGCAGCTCTTCGAACACCGGGGAGCTGTTTTTT. Translating it yields CASSSSNTGELFF.

The chain links TRBV2 to TRBJ1-2; perhaps TRBD1 as D (6 bases). The CDR3 totals 13 residues. Trimming removed 4 bases from V and 3 bases from J, with 9 bases in between. Per germline, CDR1 SNHLY and CDR2 FYNNEI. The CDR3 protein is CASSGQAYYGYTF. CDR3 in DNA: TGTGCCAGCAGTGGACAGGCGTACTATGGCTACACCTTC.

V is TRBV11-1 and J is TRBJ2-1; D unresolved. CDR3 length equals 15 residues. Germline-derived CDR1 and CDR2 are SGHAT and FQDESV (reference sequence). Trimming took 1 base from V and 0 from J, leaving 7 bases between them. For the CDR3, the DNA is TGTGCCAGCAGCTTAGTCGCGGCCTCCTACAATGAGCAGTTCTTC. Protein: CASSLVAASYNEQFF.

This sequence joins TRBV28 and TRBJ2-1, with TRBD2 matching 7 bases. The junction had 14 bases not matched to a gene; V was cut back by 2 bases and J by 7 bases. Germline values: CDR1 MDHEN, CDR2 SYDVKM. The CDR3 runs 17 residues. The CDR3 DNA reads as TGTGCCAGCAGTTTACCCCCTCACGCGGGGGAAATGAATGAGCAGTTCTTC. Translation gives CASSLPPHAGEMNEQFF.

The CDR3 nucleotides read TGTGCCAGCTCTAGGGAGTCAAGCTCCTACAATGAGCAGTTCTTC. This gives the protein CASSRESSSYNEQFF. The V and J genes are TRBV27 and TRBJ2-1; TRBD2 might be the D (5 bases). CDR1 and CDR2 from the germline V gene are MNHEY and SMNVEV (reference sequence). Trimming shortened V by 8 bases and J by 0 bases, and 14 bases separated the two germline ends. This CDR3 is 15 amino acids long.

The chain carries TRBV2 and TRBJ1-5, with a tentative D call TRBD1 (6 bases). The V end lost 2 bases, the J end lost 3 bases, and 11 bases lay between the germline ends. The germline V gene has CDR1 SNHLY and CDR2 FYNNEI. The CDR3 totals 15 residues. Here the CDR3 DNA reads TGTGCCAGCAGTGAAAGGGGGATCGACAATCAGCCCCAGCATTTT. This sequence encodes CASSERGIDNQPQHF.

The chain carries TRBV7-3 and TRBJ2-1, with 8 bases identical to TRBD1. Germline lookup yields CDR1 SGHTA and CDR2 FQGTGA. The CDR3 has 12 residues. The junction had 5 bases not matched to a gene; V was cut back by 4 bases and J by 12 bases. DNA for the CDR3: TGTGCCAGCAGCTCCACGACAGGGGCGCAGTTCTTC. This translates into CASSSTTGAQFF.

V and J are TRBV5-1 and TRBJ2-7; the match to TRBD1 covers 7 bases. Germline V gives CDR1 SGHRS, CDR2 YFSETQ. The CDR3 runs to 13 residues. Trimming took 7 bases from V and 2 from J; bases not matched to a gene: 6. CDR3 sequence (DNA): TGCGCCAGCGGATGGGACAGAACCTACGAGCAGTACGTC. This gives the protein CASGWDRTYEQYV.